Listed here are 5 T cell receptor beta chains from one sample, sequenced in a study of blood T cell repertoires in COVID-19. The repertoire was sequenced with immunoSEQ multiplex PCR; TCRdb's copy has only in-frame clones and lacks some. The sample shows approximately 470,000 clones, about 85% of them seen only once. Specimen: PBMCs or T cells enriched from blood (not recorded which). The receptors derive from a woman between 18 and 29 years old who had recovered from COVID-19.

The CDR3 DNA sequence: TGTGCCAGCAGGGAGCCGACAGGGCTCAATTCACCCCTCCACTTT. It specifies CASREPTGLNSPLHF. J is TRBJ1-6 and V is TRBV2; 7 nucleotides line up with TRBD1. CDR1 is SNHLY, CDR2 FYNNEI, per germline. V lost 6 bases, J lost 7 bases, and 9 bases stayed unmatched. CDR3 length: 15 amino acids.

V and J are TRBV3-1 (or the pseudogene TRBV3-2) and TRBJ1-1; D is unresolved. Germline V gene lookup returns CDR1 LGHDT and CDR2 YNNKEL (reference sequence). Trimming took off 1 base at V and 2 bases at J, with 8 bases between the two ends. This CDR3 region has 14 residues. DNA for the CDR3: TGTGCCAGCAGCCAAGGGCAGTACAACACTGAAGCTTTCTTT. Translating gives CASSQGQYNTEAFF.

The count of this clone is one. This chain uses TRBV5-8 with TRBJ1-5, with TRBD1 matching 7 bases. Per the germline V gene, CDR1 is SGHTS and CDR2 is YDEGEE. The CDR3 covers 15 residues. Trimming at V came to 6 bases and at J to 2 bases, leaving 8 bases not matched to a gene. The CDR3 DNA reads TGTGCCAGCATCCTGGGGCAGGGGGGCAATCAGCCCCAGCATTTT. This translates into CASILGQGGNQPQHF.

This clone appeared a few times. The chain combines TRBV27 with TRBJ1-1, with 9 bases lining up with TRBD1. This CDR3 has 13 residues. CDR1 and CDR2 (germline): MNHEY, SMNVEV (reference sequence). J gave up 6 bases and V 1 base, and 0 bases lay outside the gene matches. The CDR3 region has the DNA TGTGCCAGCAGTTTATGGACAGGGGCTGAAGCTTTCTTT. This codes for CASSLWTGAEAFF.

The CDR3: CASSQVTGVYYGYTF. For the CDR3, the DNA is TGCGCCAGCAGCCAAGTGACAGGGGTCTACTATGGCTACACCTTC. The rearrangement uses TRBV4-1 and TRBJ1-2; 8 nucleotides match TRBD1. The CDR3 spans 15 residues. The V segment lost 1 base and the J segment 3 bases; nucleotides outside the gene matches: 4. Per germline, CDR1 MGHRA and CDR2 YSYEKL.